This T cell receptor beta chain was sequenced during a study of T-cell reconstitution after alpha-beta-depleted transplantation in children (dated by TCRdb to the mid-2010s). In the study overall: The study quantitatively tracked T-cell immune reconstitution after TCRalphabeta/CD19-depleted allogeneic hematopoietic cell transplantation in children using TCR repertoire profiling.

Turning to this clonotype: The antigen this receptor binds is unknown. Per-base quality was not reported, and no clone a single base away is much larger than it.

The sample's treatment or condition label, in plain terms: allogeneic hematopoietic cell transplantation with graft depleted of TCRalphabeta T cells and CD19 B cells. TCRalphabeta/CD19-depleted allogeneic hematopoietic cell grafts were given to the transplant recipients, all of whom were children. CDR1 and CDR2, looked up from the germline V gene, are SGHRS and YFSETQ. The CDR3 contains 14 residues, cysteine and phenylalanine counted. Only the CDR3 part of the read is kept: 42 bases, read in frame from the first base. V drops 1 base and J drops 2 bases, leaving 9 bases in between. The research as a whole found: The frequencies of hyperexpanded clones fell over the following months, and after one year, T-cell counts and TCRbeta diversity were mostly attributed to newly produced T cells. The apparently early recovery of alphabetaT-cell counts about two months after transplant reportedly depended on only several hundred rapidly expanded clones that came from non-depleted graft cells. In some patients, the high TCRbeta diversity seen at day 60 was put down to recipient T cells and intrathymic progenitors that had survived conditioning.

The library was prepared using PCR. Sequencer: Illumina HiSeq 2500. Molecular barcoding was employed in the preparation of TCR libraries, with unique molecular identifiers being used to normalize TCRbeta repertoire quantification. Starting from the raw public reads, TCRdb applied fastp trimming at Q25, assembled clones with MiXCR and retained in-frame beta chains. Rows are unified per CDR3 protein, each entry keeping the most common DNA and genes. The sample has more than 100,000 distinct CDR3 sequences on record, about 21% of them singletons. The ten top clones hold more than 9% of the sample. The chain employs TRBV5-1 and TRBJ1-2; confidence is insufficient to name the D gene. The sequencing used PBMCs, mostly from graft donor cells, collected 180 days after TCRalphabeta/CD19-depleted stem cell transplant. This clonotype originated in a male patient between 2 and 9 years old who had a stem cell transplant for chronic granulomatous disease, so the T cells may come from the graft donor. Here is the DNA: TGCGCCAGCAGCTTGCTTGACCAGAACTATGGCTACACCTTC. Its product reads: CASSLLDQNYGYTF.